Listed below are T cell receptor beta chains from one sample, sequenced in a study of cytomegalovirus exposure and HLA in healthy donors. Sequenced by immunoSEQ multiplex PCR; TCRdb stores in-frame clones only, minus some. The sample contains some 100,000 clones, about four fifths of which appear only once. Sequenced material: PBMCs. The receptors were gathered from a female donor in good health and CMV-seropositive. The CDR3 runs from the conserved cysteine through the conserved F or W. Each record gives: V gene, J gene, clone size, D gene, CDR3 DNA, CDR3 protein. A D gene is named only where the DNA matches it firmly. A row's size may be missing; if present it is once, few, many or a size class.

V gene: TRBV29-1; J gene: TRBJ2-1; clone size: once; D gene: TRBD2; CDR3 DNA: TGCAGCGTGAGGACTAGCGGGGGGGTTAGCTCCTACAATGAGCAGTTCTTC; CDR3 protein: CSVRTSGGVSSYNEQFF
V gene: TRBV7-2; J gene: TRBJ2-1; clone size: -; D gene: -; CDR3 DNA: TGTGCCAGCAGCCCAGGGCAGGGCCCCCAGTTCTTC; CDR3 protein: CASSPGQGPQFF
V gene: TRBV29-1; J gene: TRBJ1-1; clone size: -; D gene: TRBD1; CDR3 DNA: TGCAGCGTGGGACAGGGTGGGGCTGAAGCTTTCTTT; CDR3 protein: CSVGQGGAEAFF
V gene: TRBV7-7; J gene: TRBJ2-5; clone size: -; D gene: TRBD1; CDR3 DNA: TGTGCTAGCAGCTTAGGGACAGCCCAAGAGACCCAGTACTTC; CDR3 protein: CASSLGTAQETQYF
V gene: TRBV4-1; J gene: TRBJ1-1; clone size: -; D gene: TRBD1; CDR3 DNA: TGCGCCAGCAGCCAAGAACGGACAGGGGACACTGAAGCTTTCTTT; CDR3 protein: CASSQERTGDTEAFF
V gene: TRBV4-2; J gene: TRBJ2-7; clone size: -; D gene: TRBD1; CDR3 DNA: TGTGCCAGCAGCCAAGCAAAGGGACAGGGGTACCACGAGCAGTACTTC; CDR3 protein: CASSQAKGQGYHEQYF
V gene: TRBV18; J gene: TRBJ2-7; clone size: -; D gene: TRBD2; CDR3 DNA: TGTGCCAGCTCACCAGGGCAGCGGGAGGACTACGAGCAGTACTTC; CDR3 protein: CASSPGQREDYEQYF
V gene: TRBV6-1; J gene: TRBJ1-2; clone size: few; D gene: -; CDR3 DNA: TGTGCCAGCAGCCAGCCAGGGAAGAACTATGGCTACACCTTC; CDR3 protein: CASSQPGKNYGYTF
V gene: TRBV6-5; J gene: TRBJ1-2; clone size: few; D gene: -; CDR3 DNA: TGTGCCAGCAGTTTAGACGGGACTGATGATGGCTACACCTTC; CDR3 protein: CASSLDGTDDGYTF
V gene: TRBV4-2; J gene: TRBJ2-7; clone size: -; D gene: -; CDR3 DNA: TGTGCCAGCAGCCAAGACGCCGGGACTGGGGACTACGAGCAGTACTTC; CDR3 protein: CASSQDAGTGDYEQYF
V gene: TRBV7-9; J gene: TRBJ1-4; clone size: -; D gene: -; CDR3 DNA: TGTGCCAGCAGCCCCCGGTCTGGGGCAAACGAAAAACTGTTTTTT; CDR3 protein: CASSPRSGANEKLFF
V gene: TRBV4-3; J gene: TRBJ2-1; clone size: few; D gene: TRBD2; CDR3 DNA: TGCGCCAGCAGCCAGGACCCTAGCGGGGGGGCAGGTGAGCAGTTCTTC; CDR3 protein: CASSQDPSGGAGEQFF
V gene: TRBV28; J gene: TRBJ1-1; clone size: -; D gene: TRBD1; CDR3 DNA: TGTGCCGTCGAAGGACAGGGGTCGAACACTGAAGCTTTCTTT; CDR3 protein: CAVEGQGSNTEAFF
V gene: TRBV4-3; J gene: TRBJ1-3; clone size: -; D gene: TRBD1; CDR3 DNA: TGCGCCAGCAGCCGGGACAGGGCTGGAAACACCATATATTTT; CDR3 protein: CASSRDRAGNTIYF
V gene: TRBV30; J gene: TRBJ2-1; clone size: -; D gene: -; CDR3 DNA: TGTGCCTGGGCCGACAGCACCTACAATGAGCAGTTCTTC; CDR3 protein: CAWADSTYNEQFF
V gene: TRBV28; J gene: TRBJ2-5; clone size: -; D gene: TRBD1; CDR3 DNA: TGTGCCAGCAGCGGAGGGACAGGCTATCAAGAGACCCAGTACTTC; CDR3 protein: CASSGGTGYQETQYF
V gene: TRBV30; J gene: TRBJ1-1; clone size: once; D gene: -; CDR3 DNA: TGTGCGTTCAAACAACTGAACACTGAAGCTTTCTTT; CDR3 protein: CAFKQLNTEAFF
V gene: TRBV30; J gene: TRBJ2-3; clone size: -; D gene: -; CDR3 DNA: TGTGCCTGGAGCACCGGGATAGTGACAGATACGCAGTATTTT; CDR3 protein: CAWSTGIVTDTQYF
V gene: TRBV5-4; J gene: TRBJ2-7; clone size: once; D gene: TRBD1; CDR3 DNA: TGTGCCAGCAGCCCGGGACAGGGGGCCGCCTACGAGCAGTACTTC; CDR3 protein: CASSPGQGAAYEQYF
V gene: TRBV18; J gene: TRBJ1-2; clone size: -; D gene: TRBD1; CDR3 DNA: TGTGCCAGCTCACCAGAGACAGGGGTGTGGTGGGGCTACACCTTC; CDR3 protein: CASSPETGVWWGYTF
V gene: TRBV5-1; J gene: TRBJ2-3; clone size: -; D gene: TRBD1; CDR3 DNA: TGCGCCAGCAGCTTACAGGGGGCGACCGGAGATACGCAGTATTTT; CDR3 protein: CASSLQGATGDTQYF
V gene: TRBV5-4; J gene: TRBJ2-3; clone size: -; D gene: TRBD2; CDR3 DNA: TGTGCCAGCAGCACCGGACTAGCGGGGTTAGATACGCAGTATTTT; CDR3 protein: CASSTGLAGLDTQYF
V gene: TRBV20-1; J gene: TRBJ1-3; clone size: -; D gene: -; CDR3 DNA: TGCAGTGCTGGGGGCGGAAACACCATATATTTT; CDR3 protein: CSAGGGNTIYF
V gene: TRBV14; J gene: TRBJ2-3; clone size: -; D gene: -; CDR3 DNA: TGTGCCAGCAGCCAAGATCTAAGAGATACGCAGTATTTT; CDR3 protein: CASSQDLRDTQYF
V gene: TRBV7-2; J gene: TRBJ1-4; clone size: -; D gene: -; CDR3 DNA: TGTGCCAGCAGCTTAGGCGGGACTGTTAATGAAAAACTGTTTTTT; CDR3 protein: CASSLGGTVNEKLFF
V gene: TRBV25-1; J gene: TRBJ1-2; clone size: once; D gene: -; CDR3 DNA: TGTGCCAGCAGTGAATATCCAGGGGACTATGGCTACACCTTC; CDR3 protein: CASSEYPGDYGYTF
V gene: TRBV20-1; J gene: TRBJ2-7; clone size: -; D gene: -; CDR3 DNA: TGCAGTGCTAGACAATACGAGCAGTACTTC; CDR3 protein: CSARQYEQYF
V gene: TRBV7-9; J gene: TRBJ1-2; clone size: -; D gene: -; CDR3 DNA: TGTGCCAGCACCGGCCGGCAGGGATATGGCTACACCTTC; CDR3 protein: CASTGRQGYGYTF
V gene: TRBV7-2; J gene: TRBJ2-7; clone size: -; D gene: TRBD2; CDR3 DNA: TGTGCCAGCAGCTCCCATGGACTAGCGGGGGACGAGCAGTACTTC; CDR3 protein: CASSSHGLAGDEQYF
V gene: TRBV18; J gene: TRBJ2-2; clone size: -; D gene: TRBD1; CDR3 DNA: TGTGCCAGCTCACTGGGACAGGGGGCTGTCTCCGGGGAGCTGTTTTTT; CDR3 protein: CASSLGQGAVSGELFF
V gene: TRBV6-5; J gene: TRBJ2-3; clone size: -; D gene: -; CDR3 DNA: TGTGCCATCGCTCCCGGGTGGGCAGATACGCAGTATTTT; CDR3 protein: CAIAPGWADTQYF
V gene: TRBV9; J gene: TRBJ2-7; clone size: few; D gene: -; CDR3 DNA: TGTGCCAGCAGCGTAACAGGGCGGTACGAGCAGTACTTC; CDR3 protein: CASSVTGRYEQYF
V gene: TRBV4-3; J gene: TRBJ2-7; clone size: few; D gene: -; CDR3 DNA: TGCGCCAGCAGCCAGTCCCTAATCTACGAGCAGTACTTC; CDR3 protein: CASSQSLIYEQYF
V gene: TRBV30; J gene: TRBJ2-7; clone size: -; D gene: -; CDR3 DNA: TGTGCCTGGAGTGTAAGAGGCTCCTACGAGCAGTACTTC; CDR3 protein: CAWSVRGSYEQYF
V gene: TRBV28; J gene: TRBJ1-1; clone size: -; D gene: -; CDR3 DNA: TGTGCCAGCTCCAAAGGACAGATTAGGAACACTGAAGCTTTCTTT; CDR3 protein: CASSKGQIRNTEAFF
V gene: TRBV6-5; J gene: TRBJ2-7; clone size: -; D gene: -; CDR3 DNA: TGTGCCAGCACCCGGCCCGGCGGGGTTGACGAGCAGTACTTC; CDR3 protein: CASTRPGGVDEQYF
V gene: TRBV30; J gene: TRBJ1-6; clone size: -; D gene: -; CDR3 DNA: TGTGCCTGGAGTCAGGCAGCTAATTCACCCCTCCACTTT; CDR3 protein: CAWSQAANSPLHF